The clone carrying this T cell receptor (beta chain) was recorded once. Its antigen is unknown. The data derive from a study of PD-1 blockade in mismatch repair-deficient tumors. Overall study: Enrolled about 2013-2016, patients had progressing, pretreated mismatch repair-deficient cancers of 12 types.

Study conclusions and caveats: Tumor-resident clones, often undetectable pretreatment in blood, expanded then contracted after pembrolizumab.

PCR or immunohistochemistry showed mismatch repair deficiency in every enrolled patient. The germline V gene has CDR1 LNHDA and CDR2 SQIVND (reference sequence). The CDR3 consists of 13 residues. Trimming stripped 5 bases from V and 5 bases from J, with 12 bases between. Assay: immunoSEQ multiplex PCR; the TCRdb copy retains only in-frame clones and omits some. Here the sample spans some 120,000 clones, around nine tenths being singletons. This rearrangement joins TRBV19 to TRBJ2-5; D possibly corresponds to TRBD2 (6 bases). Sequenced material: peripheral blood, taken approximately 73 weeks after starting pembrolizumab. The TCR sequence derives from an adult with mismatch repair-deficient cancer. The CDR3 DNA reads TGTGCCAGTAGTGCAAAGGAGGGGGAGACCCAGTACTTC. Translated, it gives CASSAKEGETQYF.